The 19 T cell receptor beta chains below all came from one sample that was sequenced in a study of T cells expressing NK-cell markers. TCRdb reprocessed the 5' RACE reads, with one entry per CDR3 protein and no DNA. The specimen's table records 350,000 to 400,000 distinct CDR3 sequences. The material sequenced was blood T cells: a sorted CD56 or NKG2C T cell subset, CD4+ or CD8+ T cells, or bulk PBMC T cells (not recorded which). The receptor set was obtained from a woman in her 50s in good health.

The chain combines TRBV5-1 with TRBJ2-5; the D call from TCRdb, TRBD2, cannot be confirmed without DNA. Germline V gives CDR1 SGHRS, CDR2 YFSETQ. The CDR3 loop spans 16 amino acids. The CDR3 spells CASSPWFSGGYETQYF.

The chain links TRBV20-1 to TRBJ2-7; no DNA is available, so the TRBD2 call from TCRdb remains unchecked. CDR3 size: 11 residues. Germline V CDR1 and CDR2: DFQATT, SNEGSKA (reference sequence). The CDR3 sequence: CSAIRSGQQYF.

This sequence joins TRBV6-6 and TRBJ2-3; the TRBD1 assignment by TCRdb is unverifiable without DNA. In germline, CDR1 is MNHNY, CDR2 SVGAGI (reference sequence). The CDR3 contains 16 residues. The CDR3 sequence: CASSQAPASPTDTQYF.

This chain joins TRBV5-1 and TRBJ1-1; TCRdb selects TRBD1, and the lack of DNA leaves this call unchecked. Germline values: CDR1 SGHRS, CDR2 YFSETQ. The CDR3 is 14 residues long. This chain's CDR3 is CASSSTGGNTEAFF. Combining the CDR3 with reference TRBV5-1 and TRBJ1-1 gives the whole variable domain KAGVTQTPRYLIKTRGQQVTLSCSPISGHRSVSWYQQTPGQGLQFLFEYFSETQRNKGNFPGRFSGRQFSNSRSEMNVSTLELGDSALYLCASSSTGGNTEAFFGQGTRLTVV.

This chain connects TRBV7-9 to TRBJ2-3; without DNA, the TCRdb call of TRBD2 cannot be checked. Germline assignment: CDR1 SEHNR and CDR2 FQNEAQ (reference sequence). The CDR3 is made up of 16 amino acids. CDR3: CASSSPGLASGDTQYF.

This chain connects TRBV6-2 or TRBV6-3 to TRBJ2-1; TCRdb's assignment of TRBD2 cannot be checked, as there is no DNA. This CDR3 is built from 13 residues. Germline V gene sequence: CDR1 MNHEY, CDR2 SVGEGT. This CDR3 reads CASRGTGDNEQFF.

CDR3 sequence reads: CASSEVGYNTGELFF. The V and J genes are TRBV2 and TRBJ2-2. This CDR3 is built from 15 residues. Germline V CDR1 and CDR2: SNHLY, FYNNEI.

This sequence joins TRBV6-1 and TRBJ1-4. Germline CDR1 reads MNHNS; CDR2 reads SASEGT. CDR3 length: 13 residues. The CDR3 loop reads CASSEWTNEKLFF.

The CDR3 reads CATAREKSTDTQYF. The rearrangement links TRBV6-5 to TRBJ2-3. The CDR3 covers 14 residues. Germline loops: CDR1 MNHEY, CDR2 SVGAGI.

This chain links TRBV7-2 with TRBJ2-2; no DNA is available, so the TRBD2 call from TCRdb remains unchecked. Per germline, CDR1 SGHTA and CDR2 FQGNSA. The CDR3 loop spans 17 amino acids. The CDR3 sequence is CASSALRRTTRTGELFF.

The V call is TRBV11-2, the J call TRBJ2-1; TCRdb proposes TRBD2, but this gene call is untestable without DNA. CDR1 and CDR2 from the germline V gene are SGHAT and FQNNGV. This CDR3 is built from 17 residues. This chain's CDR3 is CASSLALGSGSFNEQFF.

The rearrangement joins TRBV7-2 to TRBJ2-5; TCRdb returns TRBD1, unconfirmable since there is no DNA. This CDR3 comprises 13 residues. Germline V CDR1 and CDR2: SGHTA, FQGNSA. The CDR3: CASRQGSEETQYF.

This chain connects TRBV19 to TRBJ1-4; TCRdb's D call, TRBD1, is unchecked because there is no DNA. In germline, CDR1 is LNHDA, CDR2 SQIVND (reference sequence). The CDR3 is 13 residues long. Here the CDR3 reads CASEWGQVEKLFF.

The CDR3 protein is CASGHRRESPGELFF. J is TRBJ2-2 and V is TRBV11-2; the D call of TRBD2 rests on TCRdb alone, since no DNA is present to check it. The CDR3 sequence is 15 residues long. In germline, CDR1 is SGHAT, CDR2 FQNNGV.

The CDR3 spells CASSFLGGGNQPQHF. The rearrangement links TRBV5-6 to TRBJ1-5; TCRdb returns TRBD1, unconfirmable since there is no DNA. Germline values: CDR1 SGHDT, CDR2 YYEEEE. The CDR3 has 15 amino acids.

The chain joins TRBV4-1 to TRBJ2-4; the D call of TRBD1 rests on TCRdb alone, since no DNA is present to check it. The CDR3 spans 17 residues. CDR1 is MGHRA, CDR2 YSYEKL, per germline. This chain's CDR3 is CASSQEPRGVAKNILYF.

The chain joins TRBV27 to TRBJ2-5; TCRdb's assignment of TRBD1 cannot be checked, as there is no DNA. In germline, CDR1 is MNHEY, CDR2 SMNVEV (reference sequence). The CDR3 has 17 residues. CDR3 region: CASSVSSGTGLQETQYF.

The chain links TRBV30 to TRBJ2-1; TCRdb's assignment of TRBD2 cannot be checked, as there is no DNA. CDR1 and CDR2 from the germline V gene are GTSNPN and SVGIG (reference sequence). The CDR3 sequence is 14 residues long. The CDR3 spells CAWSVMAVHGEQFF. Complete variable domain (other parts from reference TRBV30 and TRBJ2-1): SQTIHQWPATLVQPVGSPLSLECTVEGTSNPNLYWYRQAAGRGLQLLFYSVGIGQISSEVPQNLSASRPQDRQFILSSKKLLLSDSGFYLCAWSVMAVHGEQFFGPGTRLTVL.

This chain uses TRBV7-8 with TRBJ2-3; TCRdb lists TRBD2, though no DNA is available to test this call. This CDR3 has 15 residues. Germline lookup yields CDR1 SGHVS and CDR2 FQNEAQ. The CDR3 is CASRPTSGDVDTQYF.